Sequencing of this TCR beta chain was carried out in a study of cytomegalovirus exposure and HLA in healthy donors. Both 60 Vbeta primers and 13 Jbeta primers went into the PCR. TCRdb keeps only in-frame clones here, not all; method: immunoSEQ multiplex PCR. The sample lists 95,000 or so clones; 81% were seen once. This CDR3 contains 11 residues. V lost 8 bases and J lost 5, with 9 bases in between. Germline-derived CDR1 and CDR2 are MDHEN and SYDVKM. This sequence originates from a woman aged 70-85 years in good health and CMV-seropositive. The genes are TRBV28 and TRBJ2-5; D is ambiguous. Input material: PBMCs. The CDR3 DNA reads as TGTGCCAGCCATCTCCGGGAGACCCAGTACTTC. It yields the protein CASHLRETQYF.